This TCR beta chain was documented in a study of blood T cells in healthy people across ages. Whole-study context: Template-switching capture recovered about one barcoded beta molecule per two T cells.

This clonotype has only a few counts. Its specificity is unknown. This CDR3 spans 13 amino acids. Germline V CDR1 and CDR2: SQVTM, ANQGSEA. V was clipped by 6 bases and J by 6 bases, with 15 bases between them. Overall study findings and caveats: A strong correlation between TCR beta diversity and naive T cell percentage was seen. Both naive CD4+ cell counts and diversity were greater in long-lived donors than in aged donors.

Together with a sample-barcoded 5' primer, a J-beta primer mix was included in a second PCR lasting about 7 to 11 cycles. TCRdb reanalysed the 5' RACE reads using MiXCR and keeps one entry per CDR3 protein. The data show 1,500,000 or so distinct CDR3 sequences, 59% seen once. Sample: blood. This TCR derives from a man younger than 35 in good health. The chain combines TRBV29-1 with TRBJ2-1; D unresolved. The CDR3 region has the DNA TGCAGCGTCTACCTCACCACATCCAATGAGCAGTTCTTC. Its protein product is CSVYLTTSNEQFF.